The TCR beta chain under discussion was sequenced for a study of T cell repertoires in cytomegalovirus infection. As for the study in general: The study used recently identified HLA-C-restricted and well-studied HLA-B-restricted CMV epitopes. Public TCR beta signatures indicated both CMV infection and matching HLA type. Study-level results: Dominant in the ex vivo response were TCR beta clonotypes restricted by HLA-C and specific for CMV. The cumulative frequency of public TCR beta families identified carriers of CMV plus the relevant HLA.

TCRdb fed the reads into MiXCR, producing one record per CDR3 protein. The sample contains roughly 180,000 distinct CDR3 sequences, roughly a fifth of which appear only once. The CDR3 has 13 residues. V was clipped by 7 bases and J by 2 bases, with 10 bases between them. CDR1 and CDR2 from the germline V gene are SGHVS and FQNEAQ. A note on this clonotype: Its target is unknown.

The sequence derives from a human donor in good health (CMV status not recorded). Some clones in this sample may be carry-over from other donors' samples. The chain has TRBV7-8 and TRBJ2-3; D is possibly TRBD2 (6 bases). The sequencing used CD8+ T cells from cultured PBMCs, collected from culture after CMV antigen stimulation. CDR3 bases: TGTGCCAGCATCCGGGACTCCACAGATACGCAGTATTTT. Translated, it gives CASIRDSTDTQYF. The variable domain in full, with the rest retrieved from reference TRBV7-8 and TRBJ2-3, is GAGVSQSPRYKVAKRGQDVALRCDPISGHVSLFWYQQALGQGPEFLTYFQNEAQLDKSGLPSDRFFAERPEGSVSTLKIQRTQQEDSAVYLCASIRDSTDTQYFGPGTRLTVL.